These 23 T cell receptor beta chains came from one sample sequenced in a study of OX40 agonist ivuxolimab in advanced cancers. This table comes from immunoSEQ multiplex PCR, and its TCRdb copy is limited to in-frame clones, with some not included. The sample has 55,000 to 75,000 clones, 91% seen once; the top ten hold about 3.8%. Sequencing was performed on CD4+ or CD8+ T cells sorted from blood, taken in a trial of the OX40 agonist ivuxolimab. These receptors all come from an adult with an advanced solid tumor such as melanoma, head and neck, liver or kidney cancer.

V and J are TRBV6-6 and TRBJ1-5; no clear D. Trimming pared 0 bases from V and 6 bases from J, leaving 9 bases between. Per the germline V gene, CDR1 is MNHNY and CDR2 is SVGAGI (reference sequence). The CDR3 sequence is 14 residues long. The CDR3 sequence is CASSYSKGGQPQHF. The CDR3 nucleotides are TGTGCCAGCAGTTACTCGAAGGGAGGTCAGCCCCAGCATTTT.

The rearrangement joins TRBV19 to TRBJ2-1; possible D gene TRBD1, 5 bases. This CDR3 is 13 amino acids long. Germline values: CDR1 LNHDA, CDR2 SQIVND (reference sequence). V lost 6 bases to trimming and J lost 6 bases, with 12 bases between them. The CDR3 DNA sequence: TGTGCCAGTAGCTCAGGGTCCAGCAATGAGCAGTTCTTC. Protein: CASSSGSSNEQFF.

The V gene is TRBV7-2, the J gene TRBJ2-5; D possibly corresponds to TRBD2 (6 bases). The germline V and J ends were trimmed by 2 bases and 2 bases, with 12 bases remaining between them. CDR1 is SGHTA and CDR2 is FQGNSA in the germline V gene. The CDR3 has 15 residues. The CDR3 here is CASSLYGGTQETQYF. Written as DNA, the CDR3 is TGTGCCAGCAGCTTATATGGAGGGACTCAAGAGACCCAGTACTTC.

This clone was counted a few times. J is TRBJ2-5 and V is TRBV5-4; D call uncertain. With 6 bases removed from V and 3 bases from J, the gap between germline ends came to 12 bases. Germline CDR1 is SGHNT and CDR2 is YYREEE (reference sequence). This CDR3 spans 13 amino acids. CDR3 protein: CASNGPIEETQYF. CDR3 bases: TGTGCCAGCAACGGGCCCATCGAAGAGACCCAGTACTTC.

The genes are TRBV19 and TRBJ1-4; 7 bases are a match to TRBD1. The CDR3 has 21 amino acids. From germline, CDR1 is LNHDA and CDR2 SQIVND (reference sequence). The V gene end was trimmed by 0 bases and the J gene end by 0 bases; junction bases not matched to a gene: 16. The CDR3: CASSIERQGEINLATNEKLFF. CDR3 bases: TGTGCCAGTAGTATAGAACGACAGGGAGAAATCAATCTAGCAACTAATGAAAAACTGTTTTTT.

This chain connects TRBV5-1 to TRBJ2-3, with D possibly matching TRBD1 (5 bases). The CDR3 length is 20 residues. Germline V gene data show CDR1 as SGHRS and CDR2 as YFSETQ. Deletions cut 2 bases from V and 6 bases from J, with 31 bases between. The CDR3 loop is CASSFSTPGFNQGPKDTQYF. The CDR3 DNA is TGCGCCAGCAGCTTCAGCACCCCAGGGTTCAATCAGGGTCCCAAGGATACGCAGTATTTT.

This rearrangement joins TRBV7-8 to TRBJ2-2, with D unresolved. The germline V and J ends were trimmed by 2 bases and 4 bases, with 8 bases remaining between them. The germline CDR1 and CDR2 sequences are SGHVS and FQNEAQ. CDR3 size: 14 residues. The CDR3 is CASSLSASTGELFF. DNA of the CDR3: TGTGCCAGCAGCTTATCCGCTTCCACCGGGGAGCTGTTTTTT.

Of note for this clone: An end of the junction differs from the germline gene, which may be a read error. V is TRBV28 and J is TRBJ2-7; 13 bases are a match to TRBD2. This CDR3 is 11 amino acids long. The V gene's germline CDR1 is MDHEN and CDR2 SYDVKM. The CDR3 sequence: CASSPKLAGGF. CDR3 coding DNA: TGTGCCAGCAGCCCCAAACTAGCGGGGGGGTTC.

The V call is TRBV4-1, the J call TRBJ2-2; 8 bases agree with TRBD2. V was clipped by 1 base and J by 6 bases; unmatched bases: 10. The CDR3 covers 17 residues. Germline V gives CDR1 MGHRA, CDR2 YSYEKL. CDR3 nucleotide sequence: TGCGCCAGCAGCCAAGCCGTCGCGGGGGGCAGGGCCGGGGAGCTGTTTTTT. Translating it yields CASSQAVAGGRAGELFF.

This rearrangement joins TRBV19 to TRBJ2-3; 7 bases align to TRBD1. V was pared by 3 bases and J by 7 bases, with 10 bases of the junction left unmatched. The length of the CDR3 is 15 residues. The germline gives CDR1 LNHDA, CDR2 SQIVND (reference sequence). In nucleotides, the CDR3 is TGTGCCAGTAGTATGATACAGGGGATGGAGCATACGCAGTATTTT. Translated: CASSMIQGMEHTQYF.

The J gene is TRBJ2-7, the V gene TRBV28; 11 nucleotides align to TRBD2. Germline values: CDR1 MDHEN, CDR2 SYDVKM. The CDR3 covers 16 residues. The V and J ends lost 6 bases and 2 bases, in that order; junction bases with no gene match: 9. CDR3 DNA sequence: TGTGCCAGCAGAAGCCTACTAGCGGGAGCAACCTACGAGCAGTACTTC. It encodes CASRSLLAGATYEQYF.

This chain joins TRBV4-2 and TRBJ2-2, with a tentative D call TRBD2 (5 bases). The CDR3 is 17 amino acids. V lost 0 bases to trimming and J lost 5 bases, with 16 bases between them. Germline V gene data show CDR1 as LGHNA and CDR2 as YNFKEQ. CDR3 in DNA: TGTGCCAGCAGCCAAGACCCTCCGGGAATTTGGACCGGGGAGCTGTTTTTT. Translating gives CASSQDPPGIWTGELFF.

CDR3: CASSWDRQSHYEQYF. The CDR3 DNA reads TGTGCCAGCAGTTGGGACCGACAAAGCCACTACGAGCAGTACTTC. V is TRBV6-6 and J is TRBJ2-7; tentatively, D is TRBD1 or TRBD2 (5 bases each). Trimming cost V 4 bases and J 3 bases, with 16 bases left between them. The length of the CDR3 is 15 residues. The germline V gene encodes CDR1 MNHNY and CDR2 SVGAGI (reference sequence).

V is TRBV5-5 and J is TRBJ2-1; D may be TRBD1 (6 bases). The V end was cut by 4 bases, the J end by 3 bases, with 17 bases between. CDR3 length: 16 residues. The V gene's germline CDR1 is SGHKS and CDR2 YYEKEE (reference sequence). CDR3 nucleotides: TGTGCCAGCAGCCTCCAACAGGGTTCCTTCTACAATGAGCAGTTCTTC. It yields the protein CASSLQQGSFYNEQFF.

The chain joins TRBV27 to TRBJ2-6; D remains ambiguous. Between the trimmed V and J ends, which lost 4 bases and 3 bases, there was a span of 10 bases. Germline loops: CDR1 MNHEY, CDR2 SMNVEV (reference sequence). The CDR3 contains 15 residues. CDR3 in DNA: TGTGCCAGCAGTTCTTATATGGTTGGGGCCAACGTCCTGACTTTC. Translated: CASSSYMVGANVLTF.

The chain employs TRBV27 and TRBJ2-6; 11 nucleotides line up with TRBD1. The germline V gene encodes CDR1 MNHEY and CDR2 SMNVEV (reference sequence). This CDR3 is 16 amino acids long. Losses at the gene ends were 6 bases for V and 0 bases for J; bases not matched to a gene: 1. CDR3 sequence: CASSGTGGSGANVLTF. The CDR3 DNA follows: TGTGCCAGCAGCGGGACAGGGGGCTCTGGGGCCAACGTCCTGACTTTC.

The chain has TRBV5-3 and TRBJ2-7; D may correspond to TRBD1 or TRBD2 (5 bases each). TRBV5-3 counts as an open reading frame of uncertain function. Trimming removed 5 bases at V and 3 bases at J, with 18 bases between. The CDR3 is 15 residues long. In DNA, the CDR3 is TGTGCCAGAAGTCCCCAACCGGGGCGAAACTACGAGCAGTACTTC. The encoded protein is CARSPQPGRNYEQYF.

The genes are TRBV4-1 and TRBJ2-7; 9 nucleotides match TRBD1. The CDR3 runs to 15 residues. Trimming removed 4 bases from V and 3 bases from J; junction bases left unmatched: 7. The germline CDR1 and CDR2 sequences are MGHRA and YSYEKL. CDR3 sequence: CASSPGTGLNYEQYF. The DNA for the CDR3 is TGCGCCAGCAGCCCCGGGACAGGGTTAAACTACGAGCAGTACTTC.

V is TRBV19 and J is TRBJ2-1, with D maybe TRBD1 (6 bases). The CDR3 is 15 amino acids. Germline V gene sequence: CDR1 LNHDA, CDR2 SQIVND (reference sequence). V was clipped by 4 bases and J by 1 base, with 11 bases between them. The CDR3: CASSSDRNSYNEQFF. Written as DNA, the CDR3 is TGTGCCAGTAGTAGTGACAGGAATTCCTACAATGAGCAGTTCTTC.

This clone has just a few counts. V gene TRBV6-1 combines with J gene TRBJ2-7, with D maybe TRBD2 (6 bases). V lost 5 bases to trimming and J lost 1 base, with 12 bases between them. This CDR3 region has 14 residues. The V gene's germline CDR1 is MNHNS and CDR2 SASEGT. The CDR3 region is CASSPLAGSYEQYF. The CDR3 DNA reads as TGTGCCAGCAGTCCCTTGGCGGGATCCTACGAGCAGTACTTC.

The rearrangement links TRBV10-1 to TRBJ2-6; a possible D gene is TRBD2 (5 bases). From germline, CDR1 is WNHNN and CDR2 SYGVQD (reference sequence). This CDR3 spans 13 amino acids. Trimming left V 6 bases short and J 4 bases short, with 7 bases between. This CDR3 reads CASRTGGANVLTF. The CDR3 DNA reads as TGCGCCAGCAGGACGGGAGGGGCCAACGTCCTGACTTTC.

The CDR3 protein is CASSMGHGNQPQHF. CDR3 nucleotides: TGTGCCAGTAGTATGGGACACGGCAATCAGCCCCAGCATTTT. The rearrangement links TRBV19 to TRBJ1-5, with D perhaps matching TRBD1 (6 bases). Trimming took off 3 bases at V and 2 bases at J, with 8 bases between the two ends. The CDR3 length is 14 residues. Germline CDR1 is LNHDA and CDR2 is SQIVND (reference sequence). The full variable domain, with the rest looked up from reference TRBV19 and TRBJ1-5, is DGGITQSPKYLFRKEGQNVTLSCEQNLNHDAMYWYRQDPGQGLRLIYYSQIVNDFQKGDIAEGYSVSREKKESFPLTVTSAQKNPTAFYLCASSMGHGNQPQHFGDGTRLSIL.

The CDR3 spells CASSLAGQGGADTQYF. CDR3 nucleotides: TGTGCCAGCAGCTTAGCGGGACAGGGGGGGGCAGATACGCAGTATTTT. This rearrangement joins TRBV7-6 to TRBJ2-3; 11 positions agree with TRBD1. CDR3 length: 16 residues. Germline values: CDR1 SGHVS, CDR2 FNYEAQ. V trimming: 0 bases; J trimming: 4 bases; junction bases outside the gene matches: 3.